The 22 T cell receptor beta chains presented below share a single source sample, sequenced in a study of CD8+ T cells in alopecia areata (dated by TCRdb to the late 2010s). The library was made by the immunoSEQ multiplex PCR assay. To provide template for TCR sequencing, every sample had RNA extracted and reverse transcribed into cDNA. TCRdb took over this immuneACCESS table, retaining in-frame rearrangements with V and J assigned. Such tables are incomplete; in checked studies, under half of the missing clones stem from an unresolved V gene, and the remainder is unexplained. This sample gives more than 150,000 clones in total; approximately 59% of them show up just once. The ten most abundant clones make up approximately 15% of the sample. Per the publication, the time point label means: baseline before oral tofacitinib. The sequenced sample was CD4+ T cells sorted from blood, obtained at week 0. The receptors were gathered from a human donor with alopecia areata.

This rearrangement joins TRBV19 to TRBJ2-7; D perhaps matches TRBD2 (6 bases). V lost 7 bases and J 3 bases, leaving 16 bases between the germline ends. The CDR3 sequence is 14 residues long. The germline V gene has CDR1 LNHDA and CDR2 SQIVND (reference sequence). CDR3 region: CASNLRLGSYEQYF. The DNA of the CDR3 is TGTGCCAGTAATCTAAGACTAGGAAGCTACGAGCAGTACTTC. Looking up the rest from reference TRBV19 and TRBJ2-7 gives the full variable domain: DGGITQSPKYLFRKEGQNVTLSCEQNLNHDAMYWYRQDPGQGLRLIYYSQIVNDFQKGDIAEGYSVSREKKESFPLTVTSAQKNPTAFYLCASNLRLGSYEQYFGPGTRLTVT.

The chain recombines TRBV4-1 with TRBJ1-2; D call uncertain. CDR3 length: 13 amino acids. V dropped 0 bases and J dropped 6 bases, with 8 bases sitting between them. Per germline, CDR1 MGHRA and CDR2 YSYEKL. The chain's CDR3 is CASSQERLNGYTF. The CDR3 DNA sequence: TGCGCCAGCAGCCAAGAACGGCTGAATGGCTACACCTTC.

This clone was seen only a few times. A read error is likely, as this CDR3 ends without the conserved phenylalanine or tryptophan. It is unclear where the CDR3 begins or ends on the DNA, so no DNA is shown, and the CDR3 is as TCRdb lists it. This chain joins TRBV1 and TRBJ2-7; the tabulated D call, TRBD2, remains unverified against the DNA. TRBV1 is an annotated pseudogene. The CDR3 is 8 amino acids in total, end residues counted. CDR3 residues: CTSSQDRY.

This sequence joins TRBV6-5 and TRBJ2-7; TRBD1 is a possible D gene (6 bases). V shed 11 bases and J shed 1 base, with 15 bases lying between them. Germline V gene data show CDR1 as MNHEY and CDR2 as SVGAGI. The CDR3 sequence is 13 residues long. CDR3 region: CAARPDSSYEQYF. CDR3 coding DNA: TGTGCCGCCCGGCCGGACAGTTCCTACGAGCAGTACTTC.

The chain recombines TRBV29-1 with TRBJ2-7; TRBD1 aligns across 7 bases. The germline V gene has CDR1 SQVTM and CDR2 ANQGSEA. V shed 7 bases and J 5 bases; nucleotides not matched to a gene: 11. The CDR3 totals 13 residues. The CDR3 reads CSGRTGAGDEQYF. The CDR3 DNA reads as TGCAGCGGGAGAACAGGGGCTGGCGACGAGCAGTACTTC.

The chain has TRBV30 and TRBJ1-2; D ambiguous. V lost 3 bases to trimming and J lost 8 bases, with 13 bases between them. The length of the CDR3 is 12 residues. Germline V gene lookup returns CDR1 GTSNPN and CDR2 SVGIG (reference sequence). The CDR3: CAWRGEAGGYTF. The CDR3 DNA sequence: TGTGCCTGGAGGGGAGAAGCGGGAGGCTACACCTTC.

The chain carries TRBV6-5 and TRBJ2-7; 7 bases are shared with TRBD1. The germline CDR1 and CDR2 sequences are MNHEY and SVGAGI. The CDR3 spans 15 residues. V lost 6 bases, J lost 2 bases, and 10 bases stayed unmatched. CDR3 sequence reads: CASRPLPGQPYEQYF. The DNA of the CDR3 is TGTGCCAGCAGGCCTCTTCCGGGACAGCCCTACGAGCAGTACTTC.

The chain joins TRBV30 to TRBJ1-2; unclear D gene. Germline V gives CDR1 GTSNPN, CDR2 SVGIG (reference sequence). Trimming took 7 bases from V and 5 from J, leaving 14 bases between them. This CDR3 is built from 12 residues. The CDR3: CAFLGGVYGYTF. CDR3 DNA: TGTGCCTTCCTAGGTGGGGTTTATGGCTACACCTTC.

The V gene is TRBV29-1, the J gene TRBJ2-5; D is unclear. The germline V gene has CDR1 SQVTM and CDR2 ANQGSEA. V was clipped by 6 bases and J by 4 bases, with 12 bases between them. The CDR3 has 12 amino acids. DNA for the CDR3: TGCAGCGTCCACACCAGCCGAGAGACCCAGTACTTC. This encodes CSVHTSRETQYF.

The chain joins TRBV11-3 to TRBJ1-6; 7 bases map to TRBD1. The V segment lost 5 bases and the J segment 5 bases; nucleotides outside the gene matches: 3. Germline CDR1 is SGHNT and CDR2 is YENEEA. The CDR3 sequence is 14 residues long. CDR3 DNA sequence: TGTGCCAGCAGCCCTGACAGGGATAATTCACCCCTCCACTTT. As protein: CASSPDRDNSPLHF. The complete variable domain, with remaining parts taken from reference TRBV11-3 and TRBJ1-6, reads EAGVVQSPRYKIIEKKQPVAFWCNPISGHNTLYWYLQNLGQGPELLIRYENEEAVDDSQLPKDRFSAERLKGVDSTLKIQPAELGDSAVYLCASSPDRDNSPLHFGNGTRLTVT.

The chain combines TRBV27 with TRBJ2-5; 9 bases line up with TRBD1. The CDR3 loop spans 16 amino acids. Germline CDR1 and CDR2: MNHEY and SMNVEV (reference sequence). The junction had 15 bases not matched to a gene; V was cut back by 8 bases and J by 5 bases. The DNA for the CDR3 is TGTGCCAGCGCCCTACAGGGGGCGCCGGTCGGGGAGACCCAGTACTTC. This codes for CASALQGAPVGETQYF.

The chain recombines TRBV15 with TRBJ2-4, with D uncertain. The CDR3 has 15 residues. The V and J ends lost 0 bases and 0 bases respectively, with 6 bases between them. Per germline, CDR1 LNHNV and CDR2 YYDKDF (reference sequence). The CDR3 region is CATSRDNVAKNIQYF. In nucleotides, the CDR3 is TGTGCCACCAGCAGAGACAACGTAGCCAAAAACATTCAGTACTTC.

This clone was seen just once. The chain links TRBV18 to TRBJ2-2; unclear D gene. This CDR3 spans 14 amino acids. CDR1 KGHSH and CDR2 LQKENI come from the germline V gene. V lost 0 bases, J lost 5 bases, and 7 bases lay in between. The CDR3 sequence is CASSPPGSTGELFF. CDR3 nucleotides: TGTGCCAGCTCACCACCGGGCAGTACCGGGGAGCTGTTTTTT.

The chain links TRBV6-5 to TRBJ1-6, with D possibly TRBD1 on 5 matching bases. CDR3 length equals 16 residues. Germline loops: CDR1 MNHEY, CDR2 SVGAGI. The V and J ends lost 4 bases and 9 bases respectively, with 19 bases between them. CDR3 amino acids: CASSSLLGDGGSPLHF. CDR3 coding DNA: TGTGCCAGCAGTTCCCTGTTAGGGGACGGAGGTTCACCCCTCCACTTT.

The chain carries TRBV9 and TRBJ1-2; no reliable D call. The CDR3 length is 13 residues. Germline V gives CDR1 SGDLS, CDR2 YYNGEE. Trimming removed 4 bases at V and 3 bases at J, with 10 bases between. CDR3 residues: CASSLGSHYGYTF. In DNA, the CDR3 is TGTGCCAGCAGCCTCGGCTCCCACTATGGCTACACCTTC.

The genes are TRBV20-1 and TRBJ2-7, with unresolved D. This CDR3 has 8 residues. Trimming stripped 8 bases from V and 6 bases from J, with 5 bases between. The V gene's germline CDR1 is DFQATT and CDR2 SNEGSKA (reference sequence). The CDR3: CSLSEQYF. In DNA form, the CDR3 reads TGCAGTCTAAGCGAGCAGTACTTC.

V is TRBV15 and J is TRBJ2-5; D not resolved. Germline CDR1 and CDR2: LNHNV and YYDKDF (reference sequence). Between the trimmed V and J ends, which lost 1 base and 1 base, there was a span of 7 bases. The CDR3 has 14 residues. Written as DNA, the CDR3 is TGTGCCACCAGCAGAGGACGGAGCCAAGAGACCCAGTACTTC. Translated, it gives CATSRGRSQETQYF.

V usage is TRBV11-2 and J usage is TRBJ1-6, with D tentatively TRBD1 (6 bases). The germline CDR1 and CDR2 sequences are SGHAT and FQNNGV. V was trimmed by 7 bases and J by 9 bases, leaving 16 bases between them. This CDR3 is 14 amino acids long. CDR3 loop: CASTPGAGRSPLHF. The CDR3 bases are TGTGCCAGCACCCCGGGGGCAGGGCGTTCACCCCTCCACTTT.

The chain has TRBV4-1 and TRBJ1-5; 10 bases align to TRBD1. J gave up 1 base and V 1 base, and 7 bases lay outside the gene matches. Germline V gene sequence: CDR1 MGHRA, CDR2 YSYEKL. The CDR3 extends over 18 amino acids. As DNA, the CDR3 is TGCGCCAGCAGCCAAGGGGACAGGGGCGGTTGGAGCAATCAGCCCCAGCATTTT. This translates into CASSQGDRGGWSNQPQHF.

The rearrangement joins TRBV5-6 to TRBJ2-7; D ambiguous. The germline V and J ends were trimmed by 2 bases and 2 bases, with 17 bases remaining between them. Germline V gives CDR1 SGHDT, CDR2 YYEEEE. The CDR3 runs to 16 residues. CDR3 sequence reads: CASSFVPGLRTYEQYF. CDR3 DNA: TGTGCCAGCAGCTTCGTTCCGGGCTTACGGACCTACGAGCAGTACTTC. The full variable domain, in which reference TRBV5-6 and TRBJ2-7 provide the parts outside the CDR3, is DAGVTQSPTHLIKTRGQQVTLRCSPKSGHDTVSWYQQALGQGPQFIFQYYEEEERQRGNFPDRFSGHQFPNYSSELNVNALLLGDSALYLCASSFVPGLRTYEQYFGPGTRLTVT.

The rearrangement uses TRBV29-1 and TRBJ2-7, with D maybe TRBD2 (7 bases). Per germline, CDR1 SQVTM and CDR2 ANQGSEA. V lost 6 bases, J lost 7 bases, and 19 bases lay in between. The CDR3 is 13 residues long. CDR3 in amino acids: CSVVPGGTGEQYF. CDR3 coding DNA: TGCAGCGTCGTCCCGGGGGGCACTGGGGAGCAGTACTTC.

There are many counts of this clone. The chain recombines TRBV18 with TRBJ2-5; D is ambiguous. With 3 bases removed from V and 4 bases from J, the gap between germline ends came to 12 bases. The length of the CDR3 is 14 residues. Germline values: CDR1 KGHSH, CDR2 LQKENI. The DNA of the CDR3 is TGTGCCAGCTCACCCCCCGCAGTCCGAGAGACCCAGTACTTC. Amino acid sequence: CASSPPAVRETQYF. The whole variable domain, filled in from reference TRBV18 and TRBJ2-5, reads NAGVMQNPRHLVRRRGQEARLRCSPMKGHSHVYWYRQLPEEGLKFMVYLQKENIIDESGMPKERFSAEFPKEGPSILRIQQVVRGDSAAYFCASSPPAVRETQYFGPGTRLLVL.